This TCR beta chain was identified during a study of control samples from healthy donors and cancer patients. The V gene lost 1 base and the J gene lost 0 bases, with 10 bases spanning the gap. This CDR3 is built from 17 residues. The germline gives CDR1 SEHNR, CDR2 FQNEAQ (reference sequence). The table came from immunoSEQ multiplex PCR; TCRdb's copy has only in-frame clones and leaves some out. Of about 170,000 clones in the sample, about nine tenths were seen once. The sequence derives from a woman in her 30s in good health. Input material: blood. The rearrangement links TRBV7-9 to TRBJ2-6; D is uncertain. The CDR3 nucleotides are TGTGCCAGCAGCTTAGGGTCAGGAAACTCTGGGGCCAACGTCCTGACTTTC. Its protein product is CASSLGSGNSGANVLTF.